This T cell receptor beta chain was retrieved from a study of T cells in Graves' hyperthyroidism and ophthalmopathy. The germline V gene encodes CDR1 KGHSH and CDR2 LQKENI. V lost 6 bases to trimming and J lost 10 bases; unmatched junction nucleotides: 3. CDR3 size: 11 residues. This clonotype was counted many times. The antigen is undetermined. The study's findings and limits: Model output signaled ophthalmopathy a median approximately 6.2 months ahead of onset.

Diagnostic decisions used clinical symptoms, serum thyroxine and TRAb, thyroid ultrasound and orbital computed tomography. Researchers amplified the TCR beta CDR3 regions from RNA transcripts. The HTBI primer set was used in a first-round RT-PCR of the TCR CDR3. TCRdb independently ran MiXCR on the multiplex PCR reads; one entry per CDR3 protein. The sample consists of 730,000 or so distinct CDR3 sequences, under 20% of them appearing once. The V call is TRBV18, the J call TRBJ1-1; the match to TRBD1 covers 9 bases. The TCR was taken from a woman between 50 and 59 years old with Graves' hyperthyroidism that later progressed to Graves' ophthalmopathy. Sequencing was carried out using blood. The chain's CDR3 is CASSPGQGAFF. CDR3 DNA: TGTGCCAGCTCGCCGGGACAGGGAGCTTTCTTT.